The T cell receptor (beta chain) described here comes from a study of beta chain features in type 1 diabetes. The CDR3 spans 15 residues. CDR1 is SGHRS, CDR2 YFSETQ, per germline. The ends were cut back, 5 bases at V and 0 bases at J, with 12 bases in the middle. What was sequenced were expressed TCRB transcripts, since all of the isolated RNA had been reverse transcribed. Assay: immunoSEQ multiplex PCR; the TCRdb copy retains only in-frame clones and omits some. The sample shows 300,000 to 400,000 clones, roughly 8% of them seen only once. Study-level findings and limits: Compared with healthy donors, patients appeared to share more similar naive, central memory and regulatory TCRB repertoires. Across all four CD4+ subsets, people with type 1 diabetes showed modestly shorter TCRB CDR3s.

This clone was seen a few times. Its specificity is unknown. At the DNA level, this CDR3 is encoded by other sequences in the same sample as well. The rearrangement uses TRBV5-1 and TRBJ2-1; D uncertain. The TCR comes from a woman between 18 and 29 years old in good health. The sample consisted of central memory CD4+ T cells from blood. Here the CDR3 reads CASSLGQSSYNEQFF. CDR3 in DNA: TGCGCCAGCAGTCTCGGGCAAAGCTCCTACAATGAGCAGTTCTTC.